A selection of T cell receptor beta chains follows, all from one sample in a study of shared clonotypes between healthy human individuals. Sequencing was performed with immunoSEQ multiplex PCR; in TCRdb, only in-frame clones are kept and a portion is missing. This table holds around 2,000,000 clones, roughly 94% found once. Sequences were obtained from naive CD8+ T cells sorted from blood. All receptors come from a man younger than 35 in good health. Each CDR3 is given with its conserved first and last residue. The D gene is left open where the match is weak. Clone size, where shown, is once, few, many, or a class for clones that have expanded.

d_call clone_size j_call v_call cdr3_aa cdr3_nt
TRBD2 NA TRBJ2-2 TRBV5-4 CASSRTSGVNTGELFF TGTGCCAGCAGCAGGACTAGCGGAGTGAACACCGGGGAGCTGTTTTTT
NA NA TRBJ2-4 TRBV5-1 CASSFSQGAKNIQYF TGCGCCAGCAGCTTTTCCCAGGGGGCCAAAAACATTCAGTACTTC
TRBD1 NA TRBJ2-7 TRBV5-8 CASSPRQGIAYEQYF TGTGCCAGCAGCCCGCGACAGGGAATCGCCTACGAGCAGTACTTC
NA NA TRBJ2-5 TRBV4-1 CASSHPPAETQYF TGCGCCAGCAGCCACCCCCCGGCGGAGACCCAGTACTTC
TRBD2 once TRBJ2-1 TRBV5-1 CASRRLAGSSYNEQFF TGCGCCAGCAGACGTCTAGCGGGGAGCTCCTACAATGAGCAGTTCTTC
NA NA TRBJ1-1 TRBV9 CASSELEGDTEAFF TGTGCCAGCAGCGAACTCGAGGGGGACACTGAAGCTTTCTTT
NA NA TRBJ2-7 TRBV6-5 CASSYKRERYEQYF TGTGCCAGCAGTTACAAAAGGGAAAGGTACGAGCAGTACTTC
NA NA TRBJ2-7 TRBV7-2 CASSFLSYEQYF TGTGCCAGCAGCTTCCTTTCCTACGAGCAGTACTTC
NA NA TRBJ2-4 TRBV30 CAWRPRETRGPQHF TGTGCCTGGAGACCGAGAGAGACCCGCGGGCCCCAGCACTTC
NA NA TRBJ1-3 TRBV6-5 CASILTREGNTIYF TGTGCCAGCATTTTGACTCGGGAAGGAAACACCATATATTTT
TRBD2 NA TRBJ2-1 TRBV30 CAWSVATSGRRRSYNEQFF TGTGCCTGGAGTGTAGCGACTAGCGGGAGGCGCCGCTCCTACAATGAGCAGTTCTTC
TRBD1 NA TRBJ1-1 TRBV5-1 CASSYRDSMNTEAFF TGCGCCAGCAGCTACCGGGACAGTATGAACACTGAAGCTTTCTTT
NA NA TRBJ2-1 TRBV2 CASSVSGGLVEQFF TGTGCCAGCAGTGTTAGCGGTGGTTTGGTTGAGCAGTTCTTC
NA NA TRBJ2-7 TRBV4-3 CASSQDRDGNYEQYF TGCGCCAGCAGCCAGGACCGGGATGGGAACTACGAGCAGTACTTC
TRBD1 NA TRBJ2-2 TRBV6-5 CASTLAGGSGELFF TGTGCCAGCACGTTGGCAGGGGGATCCGGGGAGCTGTTTTTT
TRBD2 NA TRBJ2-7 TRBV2 CASSEAEVATSGYEQYF TGTGCCAGCAGTGAAGCGGAGGTGGCGACTAGCGGGTACGAGCAGTACTTC